This T cell receptor (beta chain) was obtained from a study of OX40 agonist ivuxolimab in advanced cancers. For the study at large: Of the patients, three showed partial responses, one with hepatocellular carcinoma and two with cutaneous melanoma. Study results and caveats: Clonal expansion was seen in CD4+ and CD8+ blood T cells by week 6 at 0.1 to 3.0 mg/kg. In a subset of nonresponders, normalized T-cell clonal expansion was also low.

As concerns this clone: No antigen is known for it.

Profiling relied on immunoSEQ multiplex PCR, and the TCRdb table lists in-frame clones only, not all of them. The sample lists more than 75,000 clones, about nine tenths seen once, with more than 0.3% in the top ten. This clonotype was sampled from an adult with an advanced solid tumor such as melanoma, head and neck, liver or kidney cancer. Here the sequenced sample was CD4+ or CD8+ T cells sorted from blood, taken in a trial of the OX40 agonist ivuxolimab.

CDR3: CASSPPGRGNSPLHF. The DNA of the CDR3 is TGTGCCAGCAGCCCCCCAGGGAGGGGGAATTCACCCCTCCACTTT. This chain uses TRBV5-5 with TRBJ1-6; perhaps TRBD1 as D (6 bases). Trimming stripped 4 bases from V and 7 bases from J, with 15 bases between. The CDR3 runs 15 residues. The germline gives CDR1 SGHKS, CDR2 YYEKEE (reference sequence).